This TCR beta chain was documented in a study of early T cells in non-severe SARS-CoV-2 infection. TCRdb re-called the 5' RACE reads through MiXCR, storing one row per CDR3 protein. Here the sample spans fewer than 35,000 distinct CDR3 sequences, under 6.5% being singletons. Many counts were recorded for this clonotype. The CDR3 is 15 amino acids. CDR1 and CDR2 (germline): MNHNY, SVGAGI (reference sequence). The ends were cut back, 4 bases at V and 2 bases at J, with 13 bases in the middle. This TCR was sampled from an adult who was a healthcare worker with PCR-confirmed SARS-CoV-2 infection or an uninfected control (not recorded which). The rearrangement joins TRBV6-6 to TRBJ2-3; possible D gene TRBD2, 5 bases. The sequenced sample was whole blood. The CDR3 region is CASSSLLASTDTQYF. CDR3 in DNA: TGTGCCAGCAGTTCACTTCTAGCCTCCACAGATACGCAGTATTTT.